This entry lists 20 T cell receptor beta chains sequenced from one sample in a study of identical twins. TCRdb reprocessed the 5' RACE reads via MiXCR and lists one record per CDR3 protein. Altogether 510,000 or so distinct CDR3 sequences are present, roughly 15% being singletons, with the ten largest covering less than 0.5%. These same records also appear under a second study, on yellow fever vaccine responses in identical twins.

The sequenced sample consisted of CD4+ T cells sorted from blood. The receptors stem from a woman younger than 35 in good health.

This clonotype has only a few counts. This chain uses TRBV10-3 with TRBJ2-3; 8 bases map to TRBD2. Trimming removed 4 bases from V and 6 bases from J; junction bases left unmatched: 12. The CDR3 extends over 16 amino acids. Germline V gene lookup returns CDR1 ENHRY and CDR2 SYGVKD. CDR3 coding DNA: TGTGCCATCAGTGGTCGGGGACTAGGGGGTGGGGATACGCAGTATTTT. Its translation is CAISGRGLGGGDTQYF.

There are a few counts of this clonotype. The chain carries TRBV10-3 and TRBJ2-7; perhaps TRBD2 as D (6 bases). The V gene's germline CDR1 is ENHRY and CDR2 SYGVKD. V shed 6 bases and J shed 5 bases, with 14 bases lying between them. The CDR3 has 13 residues. This chain's CDR3 is CAISGGIAHEQYV. The CDR3 region has the DNA TGTGCCATCAGCGGCGGGATTGCCCACGAGCAGTACGTC.

The chain combines TRBV6-1 with TRBJ1-1; D unclear. Germline V gives CDR1 MNHNS, CDR2 SASEGT. The V end was cut by 5 bases, the J end by 4 bases, with 14 bases between. The CDR3 covers 14 residues. In nucleotides, the CDR3 is TGTGCCAGCAGTCCCCTGACCCTTGGCACTGAAGCTTTCTTT. It codes for CASSPLTLGTEAFF.

This clonotype was detected many times. The chain links TRBV10-3 to TRBJ1-2; 7 bases match TRBD1. Germline CDR1 ENHRY, CDR2 SYGVKD. Losses at the gene ends were 5 bases for V and 3 bases for J; bases not matched to a gene: 3. The CDR3 consists of 13 residues. CDR3 in DNA: TGTGCCATCAGTCTAGACAGGGACTATGGCTACACCTTC. The encoded protein is CAISLDRDYGYTF.

This clonotype was seen a few times. The rearrangement uses TRBV11-1 and TRBJ2-3, with TRBD2 matching 9 bases. The CDR3 consists of 19 residues. Germline values: CDR1 SGHAT, CDR2 FQDESV (reference sequence). The J segment lost 1 base and the V segment lost 2 bases, leaving 13 bases of the junction unmatched. The CDR3 loop reads CASSLSLLAGRLGTDTQYF. In nucleotides, the CDR3 is TGTGCCAGCAGCTTATCTCTTCTAGCGGGACGCCTCGGCACAGATACGCAGTATTTT.

The V call is TRBV6-5, the J call TRBJ1-5; 10 bases fit TRBD1. This CDR3 has 16 residues. V lost 4 bases and J lost 7; bases outside the gene matches: 10. Looked up from germline, CDR1 is MNHEY and CDR2 is SVGAGI. The CDR3 spells CASSSRDRGLGQPQHF. CDR3 sequence (DNA): TGTGCCAGCAGTTCCCGCGACAGGGGGCTAGGGCAGCCCCAGCATTTT.

This clonotype is a singleton in its sample. The CDR3 region is CASSLAGHSNTGELFF. The CDR3, as DNA: TGCGCCAGCAGCTTGGCCGGGCATTCAAACACCGGGGAGCTGTTTTTT. The chain links TRBV5-1 to TRBJ2-2; D is undetermined. Looked up from germline, CDR1 is SGHRS and CDR2 is YFSETQ. Trimming removed 0 bases at V and 2 bases at J, with 11 bases between. The CDR3 has 16 amino acids.

The V gene is TRBV5-1, the J gene TRBJ2-1; 13 bases are shared with TRBD2. CDR1 and CDR2 from the germline V gene are SGHRS and YFSETQ. V lost 4 bases to trimming and J lost 10 bases; unmatched junction nucleotides: 14. This CDR3 region has 17 residues. CDR3 sequence reads: CASSLTSGRALSYEQFF. DNA for the CDR3: TGCGCCAGCAGCCTAACTAGCGGGAGGGCCTTGAGTTACGAGCAGTTCTTC.

This sequence joins TRBV3-1 and TRBJ2-1; either TRBD1 or TRBD2 may supply D (5 bases each). Trimming shortened V by 2 bases and J by 3 bases, and 14 bases separated the two germline ends. This CDR3 is built from 16 residues. Germline CDR1 LGHDT, CDR2 YNNKEL (reference sequence). The CDR3 loop reads CASSQSSGPVYNEQFF. DNA for the CDR3: TGTGCCAGCAGCCAAAGCTCGGGACCCGTCTACAATGAGCAGTTCTTC.

V gene TRBV20-1 combines with J gene TRBJ2-2; D gene ambiguous. Trimming shortened V by 6 bases and J by 2 bases, and 16 bases separated the two germline ends. The CDR3 has 15 residues. CDR1 and CDR2 from the germline V gene are DFQATT and SNEGSKA (reference sequence). CDR3 sequence: CSARVLDRNTGELFF. The CDR3 coding sequence is TGCAGTGCCCGAGTGTTGGACCGAAACACCGGGGAGCTGTTTTTT.

This clonotype was observed a few times. The chain combines TRBV3-1 with TRBJ2-1; the D is unclear. The CDR3 loop spans 15 amino acids. Germline assignment: CDR1 LGHDT and CDR2 YNNKEL (reference sequence). Trimming pared 4 bases from V and 8 bases from J, leaving 18 bases between. CDR3 sequence reads: CASSRGPTTPDEQFF. The DNA for the CDR3 is TGTGCCAGCAGCCGTGGGCCAACCACCCCCGATGAGCAGTTCTTC.

The gene calls are TRBV7-9 and TRBJ2-7, with TRBD2 identical over 9 bases. This CDR3 is 15 amino acids long. V gave up 1 base and J gave up 2 bases; unmatched junction bases: 3. CDR1 is SEHNR and CDR2 is FQNEAQ in the germline V gene (reference sequence). CDR3 DNA sequence: TGTGCCAGCAGCTTAGTGCGGGAGGGAACCTACGAGCAGTACTTC. Translating it yields CASSLVREGTYEQYF.

Points on this clonotype: One junction end does not reproduce the germline sequence, and a read error may be involved. J is TRBJ2-1 and V is TRBV20-1; 14 bases are a match to TRBD2. Germline V gives CDR1 DFQATT, CDR2 SNEGSKA (reference sequence). The CDR3 is made up of 15 amino acids. The CDR3 reads CCAPPGLAGDNEQFF. The CDR3 DNA follows: TGCTGTGCTCCGCCGGGACTAGCGGGGGACAATGAGCAGTTCTTC.

The V and J genes are TRBV7-3 and TRBJ2-3; the D gene is possibly TRBD2 (6 bases). The ends were cut back, 1 base at V and 2 bases at J, with 16 bases in the middle. This CDR3 has 17 amino acids. The germline V gene has CDR1 SGHTA and CDR2 FQGTGA. The CDR3 here is CASSLMSGVKITDTQYF. The CDR3 DNA follows: TGTGCCAGCAGCTTAATGTCGGGGGTGAAGATCACAGATACGCAGTATTTT.

This clonotype appeared a single time. Here the CDR3 DNA reads TGTGCCAGCAGCTTAATAGGCAGGGGGCGGATGTCGGAGACCCAGTACTTC. Protein product: CASSLIGRGRMSETQYF. The rearrangement links TRBV11-2 to TRBJ2-5, with TRBD1 matching over 8 bases. Germline lookup yields CDR1 SGHAT and CDR2 FQNNGV. With 2 bases clipped from V and 5 bases from J, the junction kept 13 bases outside the gene matches. The CDR3 is made up of 17 amino acids.

This clonotype has at least ten counts. The chain carries TRBV5-1 and TRBJ1-2, with TRBD1 identical over 8 bases. J was trimmed by 5 bases and V by 1 base; bases with no gene match: 4. CDR3 length: 14 amino acids. Germline lookup yields CDR1 SGHRS and CDR2 YFSETQ. The CDR3 sequence is CASSLTGGGYGYTF. The CDR3 DNA sequence: TGCGCCAGCAGCTTGACAGGGGGAGGTTATGGCTACACCTTC.

The chain joins TRBV5-1 to TRBJ2-3; perhaps TRBD2 as D (7 bases). The V and J ends lost 6 bases and 5 bases respectively, with 19 bases between them. The CDR3 has 15 residues. Looked up from germline, CDR1 is SGHRS and CDR2 is YFSETQ. The CDR3 loop is CASKRAGGGQDTQYF. The CDR3 DNA is TGCGCCAGCAAGCGGGCTGGCGGGGGACAAGATACGCAGTATTTT.

The rearrangement links TRBV29-1 to TRBJ2-3; TRBD1 might be the D (5 bases). CDR1 and CDR2 from the germline V gene are SQVTM and ANQGSEA. The germline V and J ends were trimmed by 4 bases and 6 bases, with 14 bases remaining between them. The CDR3 length is 13 residues. As DNA, the CDR3 is TGCAGCGTTGTTGGGCAGGGTTGGGATACGCAGTATTTT. Translation: CSVVGQGWDTQYF.

The rearrangement joins TRBV7-2 to TRBJ2-1, with TRBD2 identical over 12 bases. This CDR3 is 15 amino acids long. In germline, CDR1 is SGHTA, CDR2 FQGNSA. The ends lost 5 bases at V and 8 bases at J; junction bases unmatched: 7. CDR3 in DNA: TGTGCCAGCAGCGTGCTAGCGGGAGGGAGGGATGAGCAGTTCTTC. It codes for CASSVLAGGRDEQFF.

This clonotype was seen only a few times. The chain joins TRBV29-1 to TRBJ2-2, with D possibly matching TRBD2 (6 bases). Germline V gene lookup returns CDR1 SQVTM and CDR2 ANQGSEA. Trimming pared 4 bases from V and 5 bases from J, leaving 17 bases between. CDR3 length: 15 residues. The CDR3 DNA follows: TGCAGCGTTGCCGAACTAGCTGGAGGTACCGGGGAGCTGTTTTTT. The encoded protein is CSVAELAGGTGELFF.